This is a list of T cell receptor beta chains from one sample in a study of beta chain features in type 1 diabetes. TCRdb's table, derived via immunoSEQ multiplex PCR, lists solely in-frame clones and lacks some. The data hold about 270,000 clones, with 13% to 15% observed a single time. Sample: naive CD4+ T cells from blood. These receptors were collected from a man under 40 with type 1 diabetes. The CDR3 runs from the conserved cysteine through the conserved F or W. The order of the fields is CDR3 protein, CDR3 DNA, D gene, CDR3 length, V gene, J gene, clone size. D genes are given only for firm matches. Clone size is given for some rows only: seen once, a few or many times, or a class if the clone is expanded.

CDR3 protein: CASSYSGRDLGELFF; CDR3 DNA: TGCGCCAGCAGCTATAGCGGGAGGGATCTCGGGGAGCTGTTTTTT; D gene: TRBD2; CDR3 length: 15; V gene: TRBV5-1; J gene: TRBJ2-2; clone size: few
CDR3 protein: CASSLGGGSYNEQFF; CDR3 DNA: TGCGCCAGCAGCTTGGGAGGGGGCTCCTACAATGAGCAGTTCTTC; D gene: .; CDR3 length: 15; V gene: TRBV5-1; J gene: TRBJ2-1; clone size: few
CDR3 protein: CASSLGTSSREQFF; CDR3 DNA: TGTGCCAGCAGCTTGGGGACTAGTAGCCGAGAGCAGTTCTTC; D gene: TRBD2; CDR3 length: 14; V gene: TRBV5-4; J gene: TRBJ2-1; clone size: few
CDR3 protein: CASSPVQGKHGELFF; CDR3 DNA: TGTGCCAGCAGCCCGGTACAGGGGAAGCACGGGGAGCTGTTTTTT; D gene: TRBD1; CDR3 length: 15; V gene: TRBV11-2; J gene: TRBJ2-2; clone size: few
CDR3 protein: CASSVTREGRTGELFF; CDR3 DNA: TGTGCCAGCAGTGTGACGCGGGAGGGCCGCACCGGGGAGCTGTTTTTT; D gene: TRBD2; CDR3 length: 16; V gene: TRBV2; J gene: TRBJ2-2; clone size: .
CDR3 protein: CSAGTEATNEKLFF; CDR3 DNA: TGCAGCGCTGGTACTGAGGCTACTAATGAAAAACTGTTTTTT; D gene: .; CDR3 length: 14; V gene: TRBV29-1; J gene: TRBJ1-4; clone size: .
CDR3 protein: CASPLAGGGEQFF; CDR3 DNA: TGTGCCAGCCCACTAGCGGGAGGGGGAGAGCAGTTCTTC; D gene: TRBD2; CDR3 length: 13; V gene: TRBV18; J gene: TRBJ2-1; clone size: few
CDR3 protein: CASRAAGTSYEQYF; CDR3 DNA: TGTGCCAGTAGAGCAGCGGGAACCTCCTACGAGCAGTACTTC; D gene: TRBD2; CDR3 length: 14; V gene: TRBV19; J gene: TRBJ2-7; clone size: .
CDR3 protein: CASSFGLEQYF; CDR3 DNA: TGTGCCAGCAGCTTCGGGTTAGAGCAGTACTTC; D gene: .; CDR3 length: 11; V gene: TRBV11-2; J gene: TRBJ2-7; clone size: .
CDR3 protein: CAISDITEMDGYTF; CDR3 DNA: TGTGCCATCAGTGATATCACGGAGATGGATGGCTACACCTTC; D gene: .; CDR3 length: 14; V gene: TRBV10-3; J gene: TRBJ1-2; clone size: .
CDR3 protein: CASSLNGRGLYEQYF; CDR3 DNA: TGTGCCAGCAGCTTAAACGGGCGGGGGCTCTACGAGCAGTACTTC; D gene: .; CDR3 length: 15; V gene: TRBV7-3; J gene: TRBJ2-7; clone size: .
CDR3 protein: CASSLVSNAETQYF; CDR3 DNA: TGTGCCAGCAGCTTGGTGAGCAACGCGGAGACCCAGTACTTC; D gene: .; CDR3 length: 14; V gene: TRBV5-6; J gene: TRBJ2-5; clone size: .
CDR3 protein: CASSLRRGPPYEQYF; CDR3 DNA: TGTGCCAGCAGTTTAAGACGAGGGCCTCCCTACGAGCAGTACTTC; D gene: .; CDR3 length: 15; V gene: TRBV27; J gene: TRBJ2-7; clone size: few
CDR3 protein: CAWSREHSNQPQHF; CDR3 DNA: TGTGCCTGGAGTCGGGAGCATAGCAATCAGCCCCAGCATTTT; D gene: .; CDR3 length: 14; V gene: TRBV30; J gene: TRBJ1-5; clone size: .
CDR3 protein: CASSFLSSYEQYF; CDR3 DNA: TGTGCCAGCAGTTTCCTGAGCTCCTACGAGCAGTACTTC; D gene: .; CDR3 length: 13; V gene: TRBV28; J gene: TRBJ2-7; clone size: few
CDR3 protein: CASSYQGLSNQPQHF; CDR3 DNA: TGTGCCAGCAGTTATCAGGGGTTAAGCAATCAGCCCCAGCATTTT; D gene: .; CDR3 length: 15; V gene: TRBV6-6; J gene: TRBJ1-5; clone size: .
CDR3 protein: CASSLDRSRNQPQHF; CDR3 DNA: TGTGCCAGCAGCTTAGACAGGTCTAGAAATCAGCCCCAGCATTTT; D gene: .; CDR3 length: 15; V gene: TRBV7-2; J gene: TRBJ1-5; clone size: .
CDR3 protein: CATTGLAGEQFF; CDR3 DNA: TGTGCCACCACCGGACTAGCGGGAGAACAGTTCTTC; D gene: TRBD2; CDR3 length: 12; V gene: TRBV27; J gene: TRBJ2-1; clone size: .
CDR3 protein: CASSFGGGGPDTQYF; CDR3 DNA: TGTGCCAGCAGTTTTGGTGGCGGGGGGCCAGATACGCAGTATTTT; D gene: TRBD2; CDR3 length: 15; V gene: TRBV28; J gene: TRBJ2-3; clone size: few
CDR3 protein: CASSPLPSEQYF; CDR3 DNA: TGTGCCAGCAGCCCTCTACCCTCCGAGCAGTACTTC; D gene: .; CDR3 length: 12; V gene: TRBV7-9; J gene: TRBJ2-7; clone size: .
CDR3 protein: CASSEDGRGVREQYF; CDR3 DNA: TGTGCCAGCAGTGAAGATGGGAGGGGGGTCCGCGAGCAGTACTTC; D gene: .; CDR3 length: 15; V gene: TRBV6-1; J gene: TRBJ2-7; clone size: .
CDR3 protein: CASSRGGVRAQNKYEQYF; CDR3 DNA: TGTGCCAGCTCCCGGGGAGGGGTCAGGGCTCAAAACAAATACGAGCAGTACTTC; D gene: TRBD2; CDR3 length: 18; V gene: TRBV9; J gene: TRBJ2-7; clone size: few
CDR3 protein: CASSQDPQGGSEAFF; CDR3 DNA: TGCGCCAGCAGCCAAGATCCACAGGGCGGGTCTGAAGCTTTCTTT; D gene: .; CDR3 length: 15; V gene: TRBV4-3; J gene: TRBJ1-1; clone size: .
CDR3 protein: CASSYGRDTQAFF; CDR3 DNA: TGTGCCAGCAGCTATGGCCGGGACACGCAGGCTTTCTTT; D gene: .; CDR3 length: 13; V gene: TRBV7-9; J gene: TRBJ1-1; clone size: .
CDR3 protein: CASTALADYNEQFF; CDR3 DNA: TGTGCCAGCACCGCCCTAGCGGATTACAATGAGCAGTTCTTC; D gene: TRBD2; CDR3 length: 14; V gene: TRBV28; J gene: TRBJ2-1; clone size: .
CDR3 protein: CASSDRQGGFNQPQHF; CDR3 DNA: TGTGCCAGCAGCGATCGACAGGGGGGCTTCAATCAGCCCCAGCATTTT; D gene: TRBD1; CDR3 length: 16; V gene: TRBV7-2; J gene: TRBJ1-5; clone size: few
CDR3 protein: CASSEGAKETQYF; CDR3 DNA: TGTGCCAGCAGTGAAGGAGCTAAAGAGACCCAGTACTTC; D gene: .; CDR3 length: 13; V gene: TRBV25-1; J gene: TRBJ2-5; clone size: few
CDR3 protein: CASSVDATGDTLDGYTF; CDR3 DNA: TGTGCCAGCAGCGTAGACGCTACAGGGGATACATTGGATGGCTACACCTTC; D gene: TRBD1; CDR3 length: 17; V gene: TRBV9; J gene: TRBJ1-2; clone size: .
CDR3 protein: CASSQGQHKETQYF; CDR3 DNA: TGCGCCAGCAGCCAGGGACAGCACAAAGAGACCCAGTACTTC; D gene: TRBD1; CDR3 length: 14; V gene: TRBV5-1; J gene: TRBJ2-5; clone size: .
CDR3 protein: CASRRTSGRNEQYF; CDR3 DNA: TGTGCCAGCAGGAGGACTAGCGGGAGAAACGAGCAGTACTTC; D gene: TRBD2; CDR3 length: 14; V gene: TRBV28; J gene: TRBJ2-7; clone size: few
CDR3 protein: CASRSGGISNQPQHF; CDR3 DNA: TGTGCCAGCAGGTCGGGGGGCATTAGCAATCAGCCCCAGCATTTT; D gene: .; CDR3 length: 15; V gene: TRBV28; J gene: TRBJ1-5; clone size: .
CDR3 protein: CASSLSDTGELFF; CDR3 DNA: TGTGCCAGCTCACTTAGCGACACCGGGGAGCTGTTTTTT; D gene: .; CDR3 length: 13; V gene: TRBV5-4; J gene: TRBJ2-2; clone size: .
CDR3 protein: CASSPTARRAGGQFF; CDR3 DNA: TGTGCCAGCAGCCCAACGGCAAGGCGCGCGGGGGGGCAGTTCTTC; D gene: TRBD2; CDR3 length: 15; V gene: TRBV28; J gene: TRBJ2-1; clone size: .
CDR3 protein: CASFPFGTTYGYTF; CDR3 DNA: TGTGCCAGCTTCCCGTTCGGGACAACCTATGGCTACACCTTC; D gene: .; CDR3 length: 14; V gene: TRBV28; J gene: TRBJ1-2; clone size: few
CDR3 protein: CASSKSVTQYF; CDR3 DNA: TGTGCCAGCAGCAAGAGTGTTACGCAGTATTTT; D gene: .; CDR3 length: 11; V gene: TRBV28; J gene: TRBJ2-3; clone size: .
CDR3 protein: CASSWRQGATEQYF; CDR3 DNA: TGTGCCAGCAGCTGGAGACAGGGAGCTACCGAGCAGTACTTC; D gene: TRBD1; CDR3 length: 14; V gene: TRBV6-5; J gene: TRBJ2-7; clone size: .
CDR3 protein: CASSVGLAVYNEQFF; CDR3 DNA: TGTGCCAGCAGCGTAGGACTAGCGGTCTACAATGAGCAGTTCTTC; D gene: TRBD2; CDR3 length: 15; V gene: TRBV9; J gene: TRBJ2-1; clone size: .
CDR3 protein: CASSLATGARETQYF; CDR3 DNA: TGCGCCAGCAGCTTGGCGACAGGGGCGAGAGAGACCCAGTACTTC; D gene: TRBD1; CDR3 length: 15; V gene: TRBV5-1; J gene: TRBJ2-5; clone size: .
CDR3 protein: CASNIRLETNSEQFF; CDR3 DNA: TGTGCCAGCAACATACGACTAGAGACGAATAGCGAGCAGTTCTTC; D gene: .; CDR3 length: 15; V gene: TRBV7-2; J gene: TRBJ2-1; clone size: .
CDR3 protein: CASSPTGSGPYEQYF; CDR3 DNA: TGTGCCAGCAGCCCCACCGGGAGCGGGCCCTACGAGCAGTACTTC; D gene: .; CDR3 length: 15; V gene: TRBV7-9; J gene: TRBJ2-7; clone size: .
CDR3 protein: CATQGTSGRSWETQYF; CDR3 DNA: TGTGCCACCCAAGGGACTAGCGGGAGGAGTTGGGAGACCCAGTACTTC; D gene: TRBD2; CDR3 length: 16; V gene: TRBV27; J gene: TRBJ2-5; clone size: few
CDR3 protein: CASSRTGGQYEQYF; CDR3 DNA: TGTGCCAGCAGCCGGACAGGGGGCCAGTACGAGCAGTACTTC; D gene: TRBD1; CDR3 length: 14; V gene: TRBV5-6; J gene: TRBJ2-7; clone size: .
CDR3 protein: CASSLVGTGRIRETQYF; CDR3 DNA: TGTGCCAGCAGCTTAGTGGGGACAGGACGGATTAGAGAGACCCAGTACTTC; D gene: TRBD1; CDR3 length: 17; V gene: TRBV7-2; J gene: TRBJ2-5; clone size: few
CDR3 protein: CSAYRGNTEAFF; CDR3 DNA: TGCAGCGCGTACAGGGGGAACACTGAAGCTTTCTTT; D gene: TRBD1; CDR3 length: 12; V gene: TRBV29-1; J gene: TRBJ1-1; clone size: .
CDR3 protein: CSVGPSANLQETQYF; CDR3 DNA: TGCAGCGTTGGGCCCAGCGCGAACCTCCAAGAGACCCAGTACTTC; D gene: .; CDR3 length: 15; V gene: TRBV29-1; J gene: TRBJ2-5; clone size: few
CDR3 protein: CASSLAAGTGGRETQYF; CDR3 DNA: TGTGCCAGCAGCTTGGCCGCGGGGACAGGGGGCCGGGAGACCCAGTACTTC; D gene: TRBD1; CDR3 length: 17; V gene: TRBV5-4; J gene: TRBJ2-5; clone size: .
CDR3 protein: CASSQGGGDQPQHF; CDR3 DNA: TGTGCCAGCTCCCAGGGTGGGGGGGATCAGCCCCAGCATTTT; D gene: .; CDR3 length: 14; V gene: TRBV18; J gene: TRBJ1-5; clone size: few
CDR3 protein: CASSQRLSSYNEQFF; CDR3 DNA: TGCGCCAGCAGCCAAAGACTGAGCTCCTACAATGAGCAGTTCTTC; D gene: .; CDR3 length: 15; V gene: TRBV4-3; J gene: TRBJ2-1; clone size: .
CDR3 protein: CALGGYNIQYF; CDR3 DNA: TGTGCCCTCGGAGGGTACAACATTCAGTACTTC; D gene: .; CDR3 length: 11; V gene: TRBV28; J gene: TRBJ2-4; clone size: .
CDR3 protein: CASSGESGRATNEQFF; CDR3 DNA: TGTGCCAGCAGCGGGGAGAGCGGGAGGGCCACAAATGAGCAGTTCTTC; D gene: TRBD2; CDR3 length: 16; V gene: TRBV9; J gene: TRBJ2-1; clone size: .
CDR3 protein: CASRPQGASNQPQHF; CDR3 DNA: TGTGCCAGCAGACCACAGGGGGCTAGCAATCAGCCCCAGCATTTT; D gene: TRBD1; CDR3 length: 15; V gene: TRBV6-6; J gene: TRBJ1-5; clone size: few
CDR3 protein: CASSPWLAGGQSGELFF; CDR3 DNA: TGTGCCAGCTCACCATGGCTAGCGGGAGGACAATCCGGGGAGCTGTTTTTT; D gene: TRBD2; CDR3 length: 17; V gene: TRBV18; J gene: TRBJ2-2; clone size: .
CDR3 protein: CASSVTGVGTEAFF; CDR3 DNA: TGTGCCAGCAGCGTTACAGGGGTTGGGACTGAAGCTTTCTTT; D gene: TRBD1; CDR3 length: 14; V gene: TRBV5-6; J gene: TRBJ1-1; clone size: few
CDR3 protein: CASRYSTGAYEQYF; CDR3 DNA: TGTGCCAGCAGGTACTCGACAGGGGCCTACGAGCAGTACTTC; D gene: TRBD1; CDR3 length: 14; V gene: TRBV7-2; J gene: TRBJ2-7; clone size: few
CDR3 protein: CASSEAYEQYF; CDR3 DNA: TGCGCCAGCAGCGAGGCCTACGAGCAGTACTTC; D gene: .; CDR3 length: 11; V gene: TRBV5-1; J gene: TRBJ2-7; clone size: few
CDR3 protein: CASSSRRTGVSTEAFF; CDR3 DNA: TGTGCCAGCAGCTCCCGCCGGACAGGAGTGAGCACTGAAGCTTTCTTT; D gene: TRBD1; CDR3 length: 16; V gene: TRBV11-2; J gene: TRBJ1-1; clone size: few
CDR3 protein: CASSPVSGYQETQYF; CDR3 DNA: TGTGCCAGCAGCCCAGTTTCCGGGTACCAAGAGACCCAGTACTTC; D gene: .; CDR3 length: 15; V gene: TRBV5-4; J gene: TRBJ2-5; clone size: .
CDR3 protein: CASSFQPGTGSQPQHF; CDR3 DNA: TGTGCCAGCAGTTTCCAACCCGGGACAGGGAGTCAGCCCCAGCATTTT; D gene: TRBD1; CDR3 length: 16; V gene: TRBV28; J gene: TRBJ1-5; clone size: .
CDR3 protein: CASSPPSGEQFF; CDR3 DNA: TGTGCCAGCTCACCACCGTCAGGAGAGCAGTTCTTC; D gene: .; CDR3 length: 12; V gene: TRBV18; J gene: TRBJ2-1; clone size: .